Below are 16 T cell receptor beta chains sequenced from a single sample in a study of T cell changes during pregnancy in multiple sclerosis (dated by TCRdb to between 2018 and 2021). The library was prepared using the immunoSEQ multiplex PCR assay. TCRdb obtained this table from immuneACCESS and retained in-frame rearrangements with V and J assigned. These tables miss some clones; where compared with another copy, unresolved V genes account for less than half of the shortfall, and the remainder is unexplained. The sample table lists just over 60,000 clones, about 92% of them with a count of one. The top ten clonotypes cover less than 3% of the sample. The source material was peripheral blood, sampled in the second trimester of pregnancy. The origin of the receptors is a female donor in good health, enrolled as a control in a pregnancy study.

CDR3 loop: CASSFLPTSGKNEQFF. CDR3 bases: TGCGCCAGCAGCTTCCTGCCGACTAGCGGGAAAAACGAGCAGTTCTTC. The chain uses TRBV5-1 and TRBJ2-1, with 11 bases identical to TRBD2. The V segment lost 2 bases and the J segment 10 bases; nucleotides outside the gene matches: 11. Looked up from germline, CDR1 is SGHRS and CDR2 is YFSETQ. The CDR3 extends over 16 amino acids.

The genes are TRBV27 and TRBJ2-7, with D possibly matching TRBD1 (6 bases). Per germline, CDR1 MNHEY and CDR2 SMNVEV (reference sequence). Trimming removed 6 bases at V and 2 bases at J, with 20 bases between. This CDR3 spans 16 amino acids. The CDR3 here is CASRTTRGPGPYEQYF. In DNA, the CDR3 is TGTGCCAGCAGAACTACCAGGGGCCCTGGGCCCTACGAGCAGTACTTC.

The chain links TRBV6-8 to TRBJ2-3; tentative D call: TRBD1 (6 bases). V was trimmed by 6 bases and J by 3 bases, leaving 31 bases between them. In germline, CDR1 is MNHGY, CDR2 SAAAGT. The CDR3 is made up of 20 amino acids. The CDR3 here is CASSQHRQVKSPRLTDTQYF. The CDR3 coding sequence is TGTGCCAGCAGCCAACACAGACAGGTTAAGAGTCCCAGACTAACAGATACGCAGTATTTT.

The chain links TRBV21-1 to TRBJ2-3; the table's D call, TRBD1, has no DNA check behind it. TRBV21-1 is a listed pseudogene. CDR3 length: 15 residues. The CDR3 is CASDPHRELTDTQYF. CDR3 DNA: TGTGCCAGCGACCCTCACAGGGAGTTAACAGATACGCAGTATTTT.

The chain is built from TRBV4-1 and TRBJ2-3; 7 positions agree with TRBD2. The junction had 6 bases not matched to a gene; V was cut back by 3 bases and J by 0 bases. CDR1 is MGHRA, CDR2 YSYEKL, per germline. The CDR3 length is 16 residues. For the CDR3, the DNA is TGCGCCAGCAGCCAGGCAGGGAGGGTAAGCACAGATACGCAGTATTTT. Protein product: CASSQAGRVSTDTQYF.

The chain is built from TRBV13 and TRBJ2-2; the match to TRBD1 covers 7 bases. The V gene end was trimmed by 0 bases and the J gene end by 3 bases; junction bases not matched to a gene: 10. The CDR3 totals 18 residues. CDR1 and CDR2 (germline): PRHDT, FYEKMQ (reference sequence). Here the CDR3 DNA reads TGTGCCAGCAGCTTAGGCCTACGACAGGGAGAGCACACCGGGGAGCTGTTTTTT. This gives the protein CASSLGLRQGEHTGELFF.

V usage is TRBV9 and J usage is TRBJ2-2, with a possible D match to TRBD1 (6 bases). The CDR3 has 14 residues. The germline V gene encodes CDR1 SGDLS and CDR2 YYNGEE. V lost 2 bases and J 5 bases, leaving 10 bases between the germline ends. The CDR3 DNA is TGTGCCAGCAGCGTCTACAGGGAAACCGGGGAGCTGTTTTTT. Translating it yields CASSVYRETGELFF. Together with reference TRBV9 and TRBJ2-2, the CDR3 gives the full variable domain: DSGVTQTPKHLITATGQRVTLRCSPRSGDLSVYWYQQSLDQGLQFLIQYYNGEERAKGNILERFSAQQFPDLHSELNLSSLELGDSALYFCASSVYRETGELFFGEGSRLTVL.

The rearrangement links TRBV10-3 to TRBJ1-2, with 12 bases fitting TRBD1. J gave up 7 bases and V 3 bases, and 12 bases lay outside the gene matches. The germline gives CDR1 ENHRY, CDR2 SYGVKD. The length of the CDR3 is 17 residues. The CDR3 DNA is TGTGCCATCAGTGATATGAGTCCGGGACAGGGGGCAAGTGGCTACACCTTC. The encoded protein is CAISDMSPGQGASGYTF.

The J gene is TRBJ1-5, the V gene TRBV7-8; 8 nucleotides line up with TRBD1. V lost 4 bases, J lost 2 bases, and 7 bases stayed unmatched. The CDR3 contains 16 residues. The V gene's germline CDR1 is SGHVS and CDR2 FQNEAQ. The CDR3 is CASSSSGGRGNQPQHF. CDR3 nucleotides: TGTGCCAGCAGCTCCTCAGGGGGCCGGGGCAATCAGCCCCAGCATTTT.

CDR3: CASRPPGQGGEQYF. The CDR3 bases are TGTGCCAGCAGACCCCCTGGACAAGGAGGGGAGCAGTACTTC. The chain recombines TRBV11-2 with TRBJ2-7; D is perhaps TRBD2 (6 bases). V lost 6 bases, J lost 7 bases, and 19 bases lay in between. CDR1 and CDR2 from the germline V gene are SGHAT and FQNNGV. The CDR3 has 14 amino acids.

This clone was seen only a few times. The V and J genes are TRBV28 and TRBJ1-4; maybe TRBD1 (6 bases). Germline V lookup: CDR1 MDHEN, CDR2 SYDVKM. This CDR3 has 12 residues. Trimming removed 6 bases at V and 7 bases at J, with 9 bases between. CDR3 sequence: CASRQGPEKLFF. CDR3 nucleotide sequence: TGTGCCAGCAGGCAGGGGCCTGAAAAACTGTTTTTT.

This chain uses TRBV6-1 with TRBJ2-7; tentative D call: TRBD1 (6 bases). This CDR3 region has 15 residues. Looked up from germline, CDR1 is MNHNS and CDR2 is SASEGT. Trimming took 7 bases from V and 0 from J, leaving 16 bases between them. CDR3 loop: CASTEDSKDSYEQYF. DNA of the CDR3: TGTGCCAGCACCGAGGACAGCAAAGACTCCTACGAGCAGTACTTC.

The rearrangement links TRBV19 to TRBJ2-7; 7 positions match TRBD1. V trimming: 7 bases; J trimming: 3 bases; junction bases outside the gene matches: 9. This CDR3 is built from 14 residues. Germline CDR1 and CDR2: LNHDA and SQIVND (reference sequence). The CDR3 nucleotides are TGTGCCAGTACCGCCCCGGGACAGAACTACGAGCAGTACTTC. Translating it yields CASTAPGQNYEQYF.

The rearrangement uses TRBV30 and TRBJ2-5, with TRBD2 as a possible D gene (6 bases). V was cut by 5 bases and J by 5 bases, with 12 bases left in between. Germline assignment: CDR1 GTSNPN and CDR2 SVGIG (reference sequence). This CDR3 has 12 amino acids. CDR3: CAWGLGGETQYF. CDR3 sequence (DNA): TGTGCCTGGGGACTTGGGGGGGAGACCCAGTACTTC.

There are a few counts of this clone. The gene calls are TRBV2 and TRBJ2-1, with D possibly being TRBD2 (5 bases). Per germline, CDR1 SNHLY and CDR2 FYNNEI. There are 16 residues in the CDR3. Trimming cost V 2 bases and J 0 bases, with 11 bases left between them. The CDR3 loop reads CASSELAPSSYNEQFF. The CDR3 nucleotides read TGTGCCAGCAGTGAACTAGCACCAAGCTCCTACAATGAGCAGTTCTTC.

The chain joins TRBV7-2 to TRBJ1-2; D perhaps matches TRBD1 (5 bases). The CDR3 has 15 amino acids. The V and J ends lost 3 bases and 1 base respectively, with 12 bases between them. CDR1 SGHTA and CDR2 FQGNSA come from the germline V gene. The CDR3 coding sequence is TGTGCCAGCAGCTTGGGGGGAAAAGATAACTATGGCTACACCTTC. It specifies CASSLGGKDNYGYTF.